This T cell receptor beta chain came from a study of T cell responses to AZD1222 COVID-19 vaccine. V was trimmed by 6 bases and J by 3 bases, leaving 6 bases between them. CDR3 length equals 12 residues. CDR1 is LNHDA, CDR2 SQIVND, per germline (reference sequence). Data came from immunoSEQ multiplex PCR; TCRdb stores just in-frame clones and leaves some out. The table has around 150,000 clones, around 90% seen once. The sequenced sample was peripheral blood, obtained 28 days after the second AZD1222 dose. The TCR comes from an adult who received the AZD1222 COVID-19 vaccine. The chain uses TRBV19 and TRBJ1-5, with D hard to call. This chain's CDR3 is CASSSLNQPQHF. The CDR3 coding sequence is TGTGCCAGTAGCTCACTCAATCAGCCCCAGCATTTT.